Presented here are 30 T cell receptor beta chains from one specimen sequenced in a study of cytomegalovirus exposure and HLA in healthy donors. The PCR was carried out with 60 Vbeta primers and 13 Jbeta primers. Clones were sequenced by immunoSEQ multiplex PCR, and TCRdb holds only the in-frame ones, with some missing. The sample consists of 110,000 to 150,000 clones, around 80% of them appearing once. The sample consisted of PBMCs. The receptors were sampled from a female donor in good health and CMV-seronegative.

The chain is built from TRBV4-2 and TRBJ2-5, with D tentatively TRBD1 (6 bases). The germline V gene encodes CDR1 LGHNA and CDR2 YNFKEQ. The V and J ends lost 5 bases and 1 base respectively, with 14 bases between them. This CDR3 comprises 15 residues. The CDR3 loop reads CASSLLGTPQETQYF. The DNA of the CDR3 is TGTGCCAGCAGCTTGTTGGGGACACCCCAAGAGACCCAGTACTTC.

The rearrangement links TRBV27 to TRBJ2-2; TRBD2 matches 15 bases. The junction had 4 bases not matched to a gene; V was cut back by 2 bases and J by 6 bases. CDR1 MNHEY and CDR2 SMNVEV come from the germline V gene (reference sequence). The CDR3 length is 17 residues. The CDR3 reads CASSLGLAGGESGELFF. CDR3 DNA sequence: TGTGCCAGCAGTTTAGGACTAGCGGGAGGGGAGTCCGGGGAGCTGTTTTTT.

This chain connects TRBV28 to TRBJ2-2, with D unclear. V lost 6 bases and J lost 7, with 15 bases in between. In germline, CDR1 is MDHEN, CDR2 SYDVKM. The CDR3 contains 14 residues. The CDR3 nucleotides read TGTGCCAGCAGCGTTTCAGGCCAAGACGGGGAGCTGTTTTTT. Protein product: CASSVSGQDGELFF.

This sequence joins TRBV28 and TRBJ2-7; TRBD2 aligns across 7 bases. V trimming: 2 bases; J trimming: 1 base; junction bases outside the gene matches: 8. The CDR3 is made up of 16 amino acids. Germline CDR1 and CDR2: MDHEN and SYDVKM. The CDR3 loop reads CASSLGGGGMSYEQYF. As DNA, the CDR3 is TGTGCCAGCAGTTTAGGGGGGGGAGGGATGTCCTACGAGCAGTACTTC.

The rearrangement joins TRBV5-4 to TRBJ2-2; 15 nucleotides line up with TRBD2. Losses at the gene ends were 2 bases for V and 5 bases for J; bases not matched to a gene: 1. The germline gives CDR1 SGHNT, CDR2 YYREEE (reference sequence). CDR3 length equals 16 residues. The CDR3 DNA reads TGTGCCAGCAGCTTAGGACTAGCGGGAGGGACCGGGGAGCTGTTTTTT. This translates into CASSLGLAGGTGELFF.

This chain links TRBV28 with TRBJ1-1; perhaps TRBD1 as D (6 bases). V dropped 4 bases and J dropped 11 bases, with 23 bases sitting between them. Germline assignment: CDR1 MDHEN and CDR2 SYDVKM. This CDR3 has 15 residues. CDR3 loop: CASSSAGQGQAGAFF. DNA of the CDR3: TGTGCCAGCAGTTCGGCAGGGCAGGGGCAAGCTGGGGCTTTCTTT.

The chain combines TRBV5-4 with TRBJ2-3, with D hard to call. The CDR3 covers 15 residues. Trimming shortened V by 0 bases and J by 0 bases, and 8 bases separated the two germline ends. Germline CDR1 reads SGHNT; CDR2 reads YYREEE (reference sequence). The CDR3 DNA reads TGTGCCAGCAGCTTGGGACTGCTTAGCACAGATACGCAGTATTTT. This translates into CASSLGLLSTDTQYF.

This clone was seen only once. The chain combines TRBV5-1 with TRBJ2-2, with 9 bases that match TRBD1. The germline V gene has CDR1 SGHRS and CDR2 YFSETQ. V was clipped by 0 bases and J by 7 bases; unmatched bases: 1. The CDR3 spans 14 residues. The CDR3 DNA follows: TGCGCCAGCAGCTTGGGACAGGGGGTCGGGGAGCTGTTTTTT. Amino acid sequence: CASSLGQGVGELFF.

The V and J genes are TRBV6-6 and TRBJ1-2, with TRBD1 matching 9 bases. From germline, CDR1 is MNHNY and CDR2 SVGAGI (reference sequence). The length of the CDR3 is 13 residues. Trimming at V came to 5 bases and at J to 5 bases, leaving 3 bases not matched to a gene. This CDR3 reads CASSPGTGYGYTF. CDR3 bases: TGTGCCAGCAGTCCCGGGACAGGGTATGGCTACACCTTC.

The chain couples TRBV27 to TRBJ2-1, with TRBD1 identical over 8 bases. CDR3 length: 14 amino acids. The J segment lost 5 bases and the V segment lost 0 bases, leaving 0 bases of the junction unmatched. Germline V gene sequence: CDR1 MNHEY, CDR2 SMNVEV (reference sequence). The CDR3 nucleotides read TGTGCCAGCAGTTTATCGACAGGGGACAATGAGCAGTTCTTC. This encodes CASSLSTGDNEQFF.

This clone came up once. The J gene is TRBJ1-1, the V gene TRBV19; 7 bases agree with TRBD1. CDR1 LNHDA and CDR2 SQIVND come from the germline V gene (reference sequence). The CDR3 has 12 residues. J was trimmed by 11 bases and V by 3 bases; bases with no gene match: 6. The CDR3 bases are TGTGCCAGTAGTATGTCTGGGACAGTGGCTTTCTTT. This translates into CASSMSGTVAFF. Full variable domain (remainder filled in from reference TRBV19 and TRBJ1-1): DGGITQSPKYLFRKEGQNVTLSCEQNLNHDAMYWYRQDPGQGLRLIYYSQIVNDFQKGDIAEGYSVSREKKESFPLTVTSAQKNPTAFYLCASSMSGTVAFFGQGTRLTVV.

The chain uses TRBV2 and TRBJ1-3; 8 bases map to TRBD1. The J segment lost 0 bases and the V segment lost 8 bases, leaving 3 bases of the junction unmatched. The CDR3 spans 14 residues. Germline CDR1 is SNHLY and CDR2 is FYNNEI. CDR3 loop: CASQTGASGNTIYF. The CDR3 DNA is TGTGCCAGCCAGACAGGGGCCTCTGGAAACACCATATATTTT.

The J gene is TRBJ2-3, the V gene TRBV12-5, with unresolved D. Between the trimmed V and J ends, which lost 5 bases and 4 bases, there was a span of 4 bases. The CDR3 length is 11 residues. Germline V gene data show CDR1 as LGHNT and CDR2 as FRNRAP. The CDR3 protein is CASGQADTQYF. CDR3 in DNA: TGTGCTAGTGGTCAGGCAGATACGCAGTATTTT.

A word on this clone: The sample carries other DNA sequences with the same CDR3. This rearrangement joins TRBV29-1 to TRBJ2-2; 10 nucleotides line up with TRBD1. CDR3 size: 14 residues. With 4 bases clipped from V and 4 bases from J, the junction kept 3 bases outside the gene matches. Germline V gene lookup returns CDR1 SQVTM and CDR2 ANQGSEA. The CDR3 spells CSVVRTGGTGELFF. The CDR3 nucleotides are TGCAGCGTTGTAAGGACAGGGGGCACCGGGGAGCTGTTTTTT.

The rearrangement uses TRBV5-4 and TRBJ2-7; perhaps TRBD1 as D (5 bases). Germline values: CDR1 SGHNT, CDR2 YYREEE (reference sequence). CDR3 length: 14 residues. V was pared by 4 bases and J by 3 bases, with 14 bases between. This CDR3 is CASSLTGDNYEQYF. For the CDR3, the DNA is TGTGCCAGCAGCCTTACAGGCGATAACTACGAGCAGTACTTC. Looking up the rest from reference TRBV5-4 and TRBJ2-7 gives the full variable domain: ETGVTQSPTHLIKTRGQQVTLRCSSQSGHNTVSWYQQALGQGPQFIFQYYREEENGRGNFPPRFSGLQFPNYSSELNVNALELDDSALYLCASSLTGDNYEQYFGPGTRLTVT.

There are a few counts of this clone. This chain links TRBV13 with TRBJ1-5, with TRBD1 identical over 9 bases. The CDR3 is made up of 15 amino acids. Germline trimming cut 0 bases from V and 6 bases from J; bases unmatched to any gene: 3. From germline, CDR1 is PRHDT and CDR2 FYEKMQ (reference sequence). The CDR3 DNA is TGTGCCAGCAGCTTAGGACAGGGGGCCACTCAGCCCCAGCATTTT. It specifies CASSLGQGATQPQHF.

This clone has only a few counts. This chain links TRBV27 with TRBJ2-5, with 12 bases fitting TRBD2. Losses at the gene ends were 8 bases for V and 4 bases for J; bases not matched to a gene: 8. Germline values: CDR1 MNHEY, CDR2 SMNVEV (reference sequence). CDR3 length: 15 residues. The CDR3 DNA follows: TGTGCCAGCGCATCAGGACTAGCGGGAAGAGAGACCCAGTACTTC. Protein: CASASGLAGRETQYF.

The J gene is TRBJ2-7, the V gene TRBV29-1; D call uncertain. Trimming stripped 3 bases from V and 4 bases from J, with 7 bases between. Germline V gene sequence: CDR1 SQVTM, CDR2 ANQGSEA. The CDR3 loop spans 11 amino acids. The CDR3 spells CSVELDYEQYF. The CDR3 nucleotides are TGCAGCGTTGAGTTAGATTACGAGCAGTACTTC.

The sample holds one count of this clone. At one end the junction does not follow the germline gene, possibly because of a read error. The chain is built from TRBV6-6 and TRBJ1-1; a weak D match, TRBD1 (6 bases). The germline V gene has CDR1 MNHNY and CDR2 SVGAGI (reference sequence). The length of the CDR3 is 15 residues. The CDR3 loop is CASSYYREYGTEAFF. CDR3 bases: TGTGCCAGCAGCTACTACAGGGAGTACGGGACTGAAGCTTTCTTT.

Note on this clone: The missing conserved phenylalanine or tryptophan at the end of this CDR3 makes a read error likely. The V call is TRBV19, the J call TRBJ1-5; 7 nucleotides align to TRBD1. In germline, CDR1 is LNHDA, CDR2 SQIVND (reference sequence). The junction had 11 bases not matched to a gene; V was cut back by 3 bases and J by 0 bases. This CDR3 region has 18 residues. This CDR3 reads CASSMAPIQGYSNQPQHV. The CDR3 region has the DNA TGTGCCAGTAGTATGGCCCCCATACAGGGGTATAGCAATCAGCCCCAGCATGTT.

This chain joins TRBV27 and TRBJ2-1, with D perhaps matching TRBD1 (5 bases). Germline V lookup: CDR1 MNHEY, CDR2 SMNVEV (reference sequence). Trimming left V 5 bases short and J 4 bases short, with 18 bases between. The CDR3 totals 16 residues. CDR3 sequence: CASSPFRASLYNEQFF. CDR3 nucleotides: TGTGCCAGCAGTCCATTCAGGGCATCCTTATACAATGAGCAGTTCTTC.

This chain joins TRBV9 and TRBJ2-3; 9 bases are a match to TRBD2. CDR3 length equals 16 residues. V was pared by 4 bases and J by 2 bases, with 8 bases of the junction left unmatched. CDR1 SGDLS and CDR2 YYNGEE come from the germline V gene. CDR3 in amino acids: CASSPRLADFTDTQYF. In DNA, the CDR3 is TGTGCCAGCAGCCCTCGACTAGCGGACTTCACAGATACGCAGTATTTT.

This clone was seen once. J is TRBJ2-3 and V is TRBV19; D is undetermined. V shed 3 bases and J shed 3 bases, with 10 bases lying between them. Germline V gives CDR1 LNHDA, CDR2 SQIVND (reference sequence). The CDR3 spans 14 residues. Written as DNA, the CDR3 is TGTGCCAGTAGTATCCAGCACGGGACAGATACGCAGTATTTT. It codes for CASSIQHGTDTQYF.

The chain uses TRBV5-1 and TRBJ1-2; TRBD1 is a possible D gene (6 bases). CDR3 size: 15 residues. The V end lost 0 bases, the J end lost 8 bases, and 17 bases lay between the germline ends. Germline CDR1 and CDR2: SGHRS and YFSETQ. The CDR3: CASSLAQGTASGYTF. CDR3 coding DNA: TGCGCCAGCAGCTTGGCGCAGGGGACGGCGAGCGGCTACACCTTC.

The genes are TRBV9 and TRBJ1-5; the match to TRBD1 covers 7 bases. Germline V gene lookup returns CDR1 SGDLS and CDR2 YYNGEE. V was pared by 4 bases and J by 0 bases, with 10 bases of the junction left unmatched. The CDR3 extends over 17 amino acids. The CDR3 reads CASSPHPGQLSNQPQHF. CDR3 nucleotide sequence: TGTGCCAGCAGCCCCCACCCGGGACAGCTTAGCAATCAGCCCCAGCATTTT.

The V call is TRBV7-2, the J call TRBJ2-1, with 13 nucleotides matching TRBD2. The V gene end was trimmed by 4 bases and the J gene end by 9 bases; junction bases not matched to a gene: 9. The CDR3 runs to 16 residues. Germline V lookup: CDR1 SGHTA, CDR2 FQGNSA. DNA of the CDR3: TGTGCCAGCAGCTCCGGACTAGCGGGAGTCACTAGTGAGCAGTTCTTC. Protein: CASSSGLAGVTSEQFF.

V usage is TRBV5-1 and J usage is TRBJ2-7; 13 bases map to TRBD2. Germline CDR1 reads SGHRS; CDR2 reads YFSETQ. Trimming removed 4 bases from V and 0 bases from J; junction bases left unmatched: 4. This CDR3 has 16 amino acids. DNA of the CDR3: TGCGCCAGCAGCCCCGGGACTAGCGGGATCTCCTACGAGCAGTACTTC. Its translation: CASSPGTSGISYEQYF.

The V call is TRBV27, the J call TRBJ2-1; TRBD2 agrees at 7 bases. Germline CDR1 reads MNHEY; CDR2 reads SMNVEV (reference sequence). J lost 0 bases, V lost 7 bases, and 12 bases had no gene match. CDR3 length equals 17 residues. The CDR3 DNA is TGTGCCAGCAAACGGAACACGGGCGGGAGCTCCTACAATGAGCAGTTCTTC. Protein product: CASKRNTGGSSYNEQFF.

The rearrangement links TRBV29-1 to TRBJ2-7, with 9 positions matching TRBD2. V lost 3 bases to trimming and J lost 2 bases; unmatched junction nucleotides: 11. The CDR3 runs 16 residues. Germline-derived CDR1 and CDR2 are SQVTM and ANQGSEA. This CDR3 is CSVDISAAGGPYEQYF. In DNA, the CDR3 is TGCAGCGTTGATATTAGCGCGGCGGGAGGGCCCTACGAGCAGTACTTC.

This chain links TRBV28 with TRBJ2-5; 8 nucleotides match TRBD1. Trimming took 6 bases from V and 5 from J; bases not matched to a gene: 8. The germline V gene has CDR1 MDHEN and CDR2 SYDVKM. This CDR3 spans 14 amino acids. Here the CDR3 reads CASRVDRGWETQYF. As DNA, the CDR3 is TGTGCCAGCAGGGTCGACAGGGGCTGGGAGACCCAGTACTTC.